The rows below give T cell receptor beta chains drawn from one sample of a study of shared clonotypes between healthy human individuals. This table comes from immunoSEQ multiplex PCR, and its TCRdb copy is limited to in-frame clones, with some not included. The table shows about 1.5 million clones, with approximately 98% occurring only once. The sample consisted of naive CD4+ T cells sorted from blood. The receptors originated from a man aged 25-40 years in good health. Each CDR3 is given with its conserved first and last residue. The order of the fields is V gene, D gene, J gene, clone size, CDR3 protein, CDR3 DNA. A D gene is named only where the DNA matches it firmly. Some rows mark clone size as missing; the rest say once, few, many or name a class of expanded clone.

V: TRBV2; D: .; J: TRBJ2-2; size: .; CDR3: CASSPRGAGELFF; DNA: TGTGCCAGCAGTCCCAGGGGCGCCGGGGAGCTGTTTTTT
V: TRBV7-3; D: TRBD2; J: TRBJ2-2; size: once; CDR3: CASSLGREGRSGELFF; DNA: TGTGCCAGCAGCTTAGGACGGGAGGGCCGGTCCGGGGAGCTGTTTTTT
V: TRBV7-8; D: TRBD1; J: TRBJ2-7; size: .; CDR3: CASSLQWTGNYEQYF; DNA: TGTGCCAGCAGCCTACAGTGGACAGGGAACTACGAGCAGTACTTC
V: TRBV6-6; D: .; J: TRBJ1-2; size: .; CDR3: CASSTTAGRGYGYTF; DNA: TGTGCCAGCAGTACGACAGCAGGCCGGGGGTATGGCTACACCTTC
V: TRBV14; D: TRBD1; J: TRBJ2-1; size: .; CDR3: CASSQNRGNSYNEQFF; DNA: TGTGCCAGCAGCCAAAACAGGGGGAACTCCTACAATGAGCAGTTCTTC
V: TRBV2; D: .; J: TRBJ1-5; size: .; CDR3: CASSVEARQPQHF; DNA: TGTGCCAGCAGTGTCGAGGCGAGGCAGCCCCAGCATTTT
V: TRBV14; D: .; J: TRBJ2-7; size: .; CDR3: CASSQVHYEQYF; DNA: TGTGCCAGCAGCCAAGTACACTACGAGCAGTACTTC
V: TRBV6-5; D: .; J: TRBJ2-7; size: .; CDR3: CASTRGYEQYF; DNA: TGTGCCAGCACCCGGGGCTACGAGCAGTACTTC
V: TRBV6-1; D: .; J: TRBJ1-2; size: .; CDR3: CASSEWDGGGYGYTF; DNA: TGTGCCAGCAGTGAATGGGACGGAGGAGGCTATGGCTACACCTTC
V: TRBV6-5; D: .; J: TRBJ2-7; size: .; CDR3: CASSYSRSSYEQYF; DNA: TGTGCCAGCAGTTACTCACGGAGCTCCTACGAGCAGTACTTC
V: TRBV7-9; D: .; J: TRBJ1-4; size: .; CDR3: CASSFVPAATNEKLFF; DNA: TGTGCCAGCAGCTTCGTACCGGCAGCAACTAATGAAAAACTGTTTTTT
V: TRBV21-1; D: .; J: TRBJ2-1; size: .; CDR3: CASSKIRGTSGVSSYNEQFF; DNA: TGTGCCAGCAGCAAAATCCGAGGGACTAGCGGGGTTAGCTCCTACAATGAGCAGTTCTTC
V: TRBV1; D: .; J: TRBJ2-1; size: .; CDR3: CTSSQLGLAGTMMQFF; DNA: TGCACCAGCAGCCAACTAGGACTAGCGGGAACAATGATGCAGTTCTTC
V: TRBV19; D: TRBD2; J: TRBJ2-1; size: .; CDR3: CASSNLAGVGNEQFF; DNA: TGTGCCAGTAGTAACCTAGCGGGAGTTGGCAATGAGCAGTTCTTC
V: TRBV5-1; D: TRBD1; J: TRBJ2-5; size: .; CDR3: CASSFGTGSGETQYF; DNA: TGCGCCAGCAGCTTTGGGACAGGGTCGGGAGAGACCCAGTACTTC
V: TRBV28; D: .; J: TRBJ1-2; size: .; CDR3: CASRPGPNYGYTF; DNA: TGTGCCAGCAGACCGGGACCTAACTATGGCTACACCTTC
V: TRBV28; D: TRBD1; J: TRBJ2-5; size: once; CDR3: CASSSTGPGETQYF; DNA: TGTGCCAGCAGCTCGACAGGGCCCGGAGAGACCCAGTACTTC
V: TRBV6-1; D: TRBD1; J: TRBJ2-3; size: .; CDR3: CASSRDRADTQYF; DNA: TGTGCCAGCAGCCGGGACAGGGCGGATACGCAGTATTTT
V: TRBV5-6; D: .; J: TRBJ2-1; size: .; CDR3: CASSRGRPYNEQFF; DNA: TGTGCCAGCTCGCGGGGTAGACCCTACAATGAGCAGTTCTTC
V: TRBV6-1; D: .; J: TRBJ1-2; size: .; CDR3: CASNQGAYGYTF; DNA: TGTGCCAGCAATCAGGGCGCCTATGGCTACACCTTC
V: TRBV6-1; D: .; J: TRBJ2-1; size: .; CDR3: CASSDGTLSYNEQFF; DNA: TGTGCCAGCAGCGACGGGACACTCTCCTACAATGAGCAGTTCTTC
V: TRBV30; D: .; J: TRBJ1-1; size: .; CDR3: CAWTTIMVGTEAFF; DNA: TGTGCCTGGACTACCATTATGGTGGGCACTGAAGCTTTCTTT
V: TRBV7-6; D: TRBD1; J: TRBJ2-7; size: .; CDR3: CASSTGQGTLQYF; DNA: TGTGCCAGCAGCACCGGACAGGGTACGTTGCAGTACTTC
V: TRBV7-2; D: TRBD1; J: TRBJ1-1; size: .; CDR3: CASSLGTANTEAFF; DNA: TGTGCCAGCAGCCTCGGGACAGCTAACACTGAAGCTTTCTTT
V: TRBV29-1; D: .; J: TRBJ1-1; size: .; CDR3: CSVYPAGYTEAFF; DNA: TGCAGCGTTTACCCCGCGGGTTACACTGAAGCTTTCTTT
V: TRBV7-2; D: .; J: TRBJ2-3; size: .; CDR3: CASSTTGIDTQYF; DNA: TGTGCCAGCAGCACGACAGGCATAGATACGCAGTATTTT
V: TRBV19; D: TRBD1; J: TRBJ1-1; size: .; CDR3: CASKETGEIDTEAFF; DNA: TGTGCCAGTAAAGAAACAGGGGAGATTGACACTGAAGCTTTCTTT
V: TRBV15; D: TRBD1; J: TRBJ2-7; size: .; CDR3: CATGTGGGQYF; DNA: TGTGCCACCGGGACAGGGGGAGGCCAGTACTTC
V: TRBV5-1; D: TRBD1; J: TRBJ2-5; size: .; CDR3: CASSWGQGAQETQYF; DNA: TGCGCCAGCAGCTGGGGACAGGGTGCCCAAGAGACCCAGTACTTC
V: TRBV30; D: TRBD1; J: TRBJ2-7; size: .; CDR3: CARPLGTGVSYEQYF; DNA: TGTGCCCGCCCCCTCGGGACAGGGGTCTCCTACGAGCAGTACTTC
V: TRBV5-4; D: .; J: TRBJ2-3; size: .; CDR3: CASSWGGTDTQYF; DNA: TGTGCCAGCAGCTGGGGGGGCACAGATACGCAGTATTTT
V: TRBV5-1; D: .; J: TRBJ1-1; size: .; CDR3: CASSLSGTLNTEAFF; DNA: TGCGCCAGCAGCTTGTCCGGGACACTGAACACTGAAGCTTTCTTT
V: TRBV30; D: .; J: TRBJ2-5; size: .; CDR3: CAWSLPALETQYF; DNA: TGTGCCTGGAGTCTCCCGGCCCTAGAGACCCAGTACTTC
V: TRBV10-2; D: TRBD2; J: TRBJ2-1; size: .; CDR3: CASSELAGVGYNEQFF; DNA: TGCGCCAGCAGTGAGTTAGCGGGAGTAGGCTACAATGAGCAGTTCTTC
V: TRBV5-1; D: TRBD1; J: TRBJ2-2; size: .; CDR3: CASSRDRVNTGELFF; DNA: TGCGCCAGCAGCCGTGACAGGGTGAACACCGGGGAGCTGTTTTTT
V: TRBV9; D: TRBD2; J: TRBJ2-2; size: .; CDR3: CASSLTTSGSFGGELFF; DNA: TGTGCCAGCAGCTTGACGACTAGCGGGAGTTTTGGCGGGGAGCTGTTTTTT
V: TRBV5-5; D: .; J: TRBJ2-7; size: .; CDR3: CASSVAPGPSYEQYF; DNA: TGTGCCAGCAGCGTGGCGCCCGGGCCGAGCTACGAGCAGTACTTC
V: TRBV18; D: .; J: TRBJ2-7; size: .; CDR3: CASSPGTTGTTYEQYF; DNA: TGTGCCAGCTCACCAGGTACCACAGGCACTACCTACGAGCAGTACTTC
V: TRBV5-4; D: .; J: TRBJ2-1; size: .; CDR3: CASSLTGTNEQFF; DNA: TGTGCCAGCAGCTTGACCGGCACGAATGAGCAGTTCTTC
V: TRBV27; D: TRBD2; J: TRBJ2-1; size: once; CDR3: CASSLEGLAGGTEQFF; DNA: TGTGCCAGCAGTTTAGAAGGACTAGCGGGAGGTACGGAGCAGTTCTTC
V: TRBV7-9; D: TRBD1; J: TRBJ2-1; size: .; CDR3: CASSSSRDRGLNEQFF; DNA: TGTGCCAGCAGCTCCTCCCGGGACAGGGGGCTTAATGAGCAGTTCTTC
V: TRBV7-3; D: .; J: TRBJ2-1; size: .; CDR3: CASSFSRGSGNEQFF; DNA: TGTGCCAGCAGCTTTTCGAGGGGGTCGGGCAATGAGCAGTTCTTC